These 26 T cell receptor beta chains came from one sample sequenced in a study of CXCR3-negative and CXCR3-positive naive CD8 T cells. Libraries were UMI-labeled 5' RACE TRB cDNA. TCRdb re-called the 5' RACE reads and catalogs CDR3 proteins one per entry, DNA excluded. This table lists just under 45,000 distinct CDR3 sequences. The sequencing input was memory CD8+ T cells from blood. These TCRs come from a human donor in good health. Some clones in this sample may be carry-over from other donors' samples.

The chain carries TRBV24-1 and TRBJ2-1; TCRdb calls TRBD1, which cannot be checked without DNA. Germline V gene sequence: CDR1 KGHDR, CDR2 SFDVKD. This CDR3 is built from 15 residues. CDR3: CATSDPGQGENEQFF.

The rearrangement uses TRBV12-3 or TRBV12-4 and TRBJ2-1; TCRdb proposes TRBD1, but this gene call is untestable without DNA. This CDR3 contains 12 residues. The CDR3 here is CASSFEGREQFF.

The chain couples TRBV14 to TRBJ2-7; checking the TCRdb D call of TRBD1 is not possible without DNA. The CDR3 is made up of 17 amino acids. Germline loops: CDR1 SGHDN, CDR2 FVKESK. CDR3 in amino acids: CASSQGTPGTGNYEQYF.

CDR3 amino acids: CASSLDSGGTYEQYF. The rearrangement links TRBV7-9 to TRBJ2-7; TCRdb selects TRBD2, and the lack of DNA leaves this call unchecked. CDR1 is SEHNR, CDR2 FQNEAQ, per germline (reference sequence). The CDR3 runs 15 residues.

The V and J genes are TRBV28 and TRBJ2-7. The CDR3 spans 11 residues. CDR1 is MDHEN, CDR2 SYDVKM, per germline. The CDR3 reads CASSPTTEQYF.

This chain joins TRBV12-3 or TRBV12-4 and TRBJ1-1. The CDR3 length is 14 residues. The chain's CDR3 is CASSLAGLGTEAFF.

The chain joins TRBV12-3 or TRBV12-4 to TRBJ2-2; TCRdb's assignment of TRBD1 cannot be checked, as there is no DNA. The CDR3 runs to 18 residues. The chain's CDR3 is CASSLFPGVRPVTGELFF.

This chain connects TRBV28 to TRBJ2-1; TCRdb proposes TRBD1, but this gene call is untestable without DNA. The CDR3 length is 13 residues. From germline, CDR1 is MDHEN and CDR2 SYDVKM. CDR3: CASRYYRYNEQFF.

The rearrangement links TRBV5-1 to TRBJ1-1; the D call of TRBD1 rests on TCRdb alone, since no DNA is present to check it. The CDR3 sequence is 15 residues long. Germline V gene data show CDR1 as SGHRS and CDR2 as YFSETQ. The CDR3 loop reads CASSLSGPWNTEAFF.

The chain is built from TRBV28 and TRBJ2-3; TCRdb gives TRBD2 as the D gene, but with no DNA this cannot be confirmed. This CDR3 contains 16 residues. The germline CDR1 and CDR2 sequences are MDHEN and SYDVKM. CDR3 sequence reads: CASRPLAGGGADTQYF.

Judged by frequency, this clonotype is medium-sized. V and J are TRBV12-3 or TRBV12-4 and TRBJ2-7; without DNA, the TCRdb call of TRBD2 cannot be checked. CDR3 length: 15 residues. The CDR3 loop is CASSWGLAARGEQYF.

The chain is built from TRBV29-1 and TRBJ1-2; the D call from TCRdb, TRBD1, cannot be confirmed without DNA. This CDR3 contains 15 residues. CDR1 is SQVTM, CDR2 ANQGSEA, per germline. The CDR3 reads CSIEDLKVSRYGYTF. Using reference TRBV29-1 and TRBJ1-2 for the parts outside the CDR3, the full variable domain is SAVISQKPSRDICQRGTSLTIQCQVDSQVTMMFWYRQQPGQSLTLIATANQGSEATYESGFVIDKFPISRPNLTFSTLTVSNMSPEDSSIYLCSIEDLKVSRYGYTFGSGTRLTVV.

The V and J genes are TRBV7-3 and TRBJ2-5; the D call of TRBD1 rests on TCRdb alone, since no DNA is present to check it. The CDR3 runs to 16 residues. CDR1 SGHTA and CDR2 FQGTGA come from the germline V gene. The CDR3 sequence is CASSLNAGESQETQYF.

The chain joins TRBV28 to TRBJ2-3. CDR3 length equals 11 residues. Germline lookup yields CDR1 MDHEN and CDR2 SYDVKM. The CDR3 region is CASSISNLQYF.

The CDR3 here is CASSLTARGGVDYGYTF. The chain combines TRBV4-3 with TRBJ1-2; TCRdb outputs TRBD1, but without DNA this stays unchecked. Germline values: CDR1 LGHNA, CDR2 YSLEER. The CDR3 has 17 residues.

The V call is TRBV20-1, the J call TRBJ1-6; lacking DNA, the TRBD1 call made by TCRdb goes unchecked. Per the germline V gene, CDR1 is DFQATT and CDR2 is SNEGSKA (reference sequence). CDR3 length: 15 residues. The CDR3 is CSAKIRDSDNSPLHF.

This chain connects TRBV28 to TRBJ2-7; without DNA, the TCRdb call of TRBD2 cannot be checked. This CDR3 region has 15 residues. Germline V lookup: CDR1 MDHEN, CDR2 SYDVKM. CDR3 sequence: CASTLGPLSTYEQYF. The full variable domain, its missing parts supplied by reference TRBV28 and TRBJ2-7, is DVKVTQSSRYLVKRTGEKVFLECVQDMDHENMFWYRQDPGLGLRLIYFSYDVKMKEKGDIPEGYSVSREKKERFSLILESASTNQTSMYLCASTLGPLSTYEQYFGPGTRLTVT.

The chain recombines TRBV2 with TRBJ2-7; TCRdb returns TRBD1, unconfirmable since there is no DNA. This CDR3 has 15 amino acids. Germline V gives CDR1 SNHLY, CDR2 FYNNEI. CDR3 sequence: CASSPPDRNSYEQYF.

The V gene is TRBV7-9, the J gene TRBJ2-5; absent DNA, TCRdb's TRBD1 call cannot be checked. The CDR3 covers 15 residues. From germline, CDR1 is SEHNR and CDR2 FQNEAQ (reference sequence). CDR3 region: CASSGWDRGQETQYF.

This chain uses TRBV29-1 with TRBJ2-2. This CDR3 contains 14 residues. Germline lookup yields CDR1 SQVTM and CDR2 ANQGSEA. The CDR3 loop reads CSVEGILNTGELFF.

The chain uses TRBV29-1 and TRBJ1-2. The germline V gene has CDR1 SQVTM and CDR2 ANQGSEA. This CDR3 region has 13 residues. This CDR3 reads CSVEDRLGYGYTF.

The rearrangement uses TRBV20-1 and TRBJ2-7; no DNA is available, so the TRBD1 call from TCRdb remains unchecked. The CDR3 contains 17 residues. Germline V gene data show CDR1 as DFQATT and CDR2 as SNEGSKA (reference sequence). This chain's CDR3 is CSARGWVGAKSSYEQYF.

The chain joins TRBV20-1 to TRBJ2-1. CDR1 and CDR2 from the germline V gene are DFQATT and SNEGSKA (reference sequence). The CDR3 is made up of 13 amino acids. CDR3 residues: CSARVATYNEQFF.

V and J are TRBV12-3 or TRBV12-4 and TRBJ1-2; without DNA, the TCRdb call of TRBD1 cannot be checked. This CDR3 comprises 14 residues. This chain's CDR3 is CASSPGREMWSYTF.

The chain carries TRBV6-6 and TRBJ2-5. CDR3 length: 11 amino acids. CDR1 is MNHNY, CDR2 SVGAGI, per germline (reference sequence). The CDR3 loop reads CASSRQETQYF.

This chain uses TRBV7-3 with TRBJ2-1; checking the TCRdb D call of TRBD2 is not possible without DNA. This CDR3 has 15 residues. CDR1 is SGHTA, CDR2 FQGTGA, per germline. Here the CDR3 reads CASSLTSGTLDEQFF.